This is a list of T cell receptor beta chains from one sample in a study of blood T cell repertoires in COVID-19. Repertoires were generated with immunoSEQ multiplex PCR, while TCRdb's copy carries only in-frame clones and drops some. This sample has 240,000 or so clones, with 60% to 75% found just once. Sequenced: peripheral blood. The receptors here all came from a woman of 80 years or more with acute or convalescent COVID-19. The CDR3 runs from the conserved cysteine through the conserved F or W. D genes are given only for firm matches. Not all rows give a size; the values are once, few, many and, for expanded clones, a class.

v_call,j_call,d_call,clone_size,cdr3_aa,cdr3_nt
TRBV11-3,TRBJ2-1,TRBD2,NA,CASSGTSGYNEQFF,TGTGCCAGCAGCGGGACTAGCGGATACAATGAGCAGTTCTTC
TRBV5-6,TRBJ1-3,TRBD1,NA,CASSFLGQLNTIYF,TGTGCCAGCAGCTTTCTGGGACAGCTAAACACCATATATTTT
TRBV25-1,TRBJ1-2,NA,NA,CASSEKGGYTF,TGTGCCAGCAGTGAAAAGGGGGGCTACACCTTC
TRBV11-2,TRBJ2-2,NA,once,CASSLIVPRDTGELFF,TGTGCCAGCAGCCTAATCGTACCGAGGGATACCGGGGAGCTGTTTTTT
TRBV6-5,TRBJ2-1,TRBD2,NA,CASSRLAGGHNEQFF,TGTGCCAGCAGTAGACTAGCGGGGGGGCACAATGAGCAGTTCTTC
TRBV10-3,TRBJ2-6,NA,NA,CAISGAGVSGANVLTF,TGTGCCATCAGTGGAGCCGGGGTCTCTGGGGCCAACGTCCTGACTTTC
TRBV6-5,TRBJ1-5,TRBD1,few,CASRPDRGYDQPQHF,TGTGCCAGCAGACCCGACAGGGGGTATGATCAGCCCCAGCATTTT
TRBV2,TRBJ2-7,TRBD1,NA,CASSPRQGLSYEQYF,TGTGCCAGCAGTCCCAGACAGGGGCTATCCTACGAGCAGTACTTC
TRBV27,TRBJ1-5,NA,NA,CASSLGSGVGQPQHF,TGTGCCAGCAGTTTAGGATCAGGGGTTGGTCAGCCCCAGCATTTT
TRBV29-1,TRBJ1-5,NA,NA,CSVAQNSNQPQHF,TGCAGCGTTGCACAGAATAGCAATCAGCCCCAGCATTTT
TRBV7-3,TRBJ2-1,NA,NA,CASSLGHNNEQFF,TGTGCCAGCAGCTTAGGGCATAACAATGAGCAGTTCTTC
TRBV2,TRBJ2-7,TRBD1,NA,CASRRTGTYEQYF,TGTGCCAGCAGGCGGACAGGGACCTACGAGCAGTACTTC
TRBV6-2/TRBV6-3,TRBJ2-7,NA,NA,CASSWGTTGEQYF,TGTGCCAGCAGTTGGGGCACCACCGGAGAGCAGTACTTC
TRBV10-2,TRBJ1-4,TRBD1,NA,CASSSTGVNEKLFF,TGCGCCAGCAGTTCTACAGGGGTAAACGAAAAACTGTTTTTT
TRBV3-1/TRBV3-2,TRBJ2-7,NA,NA,CASRPTGSGEQYF,TGTGCCAGCAGGCCAACAGGGTCGGGGGAGCAGTACTTC
TRBV7-9,TRBJ1-1,TRBD1,NA,CASSSQGQGAPEAFF,TGTGCCAGCAGCTCCCAGGGACAGGGGGCACCTGAAGCTTTCTTT
TRBV6-1,TRBJ1-1,NA,NA,CASSERTANTEAFF,TGTGCCAGCAGTGAGCGGACAGCGAACACTGAAGCTTTCTTT